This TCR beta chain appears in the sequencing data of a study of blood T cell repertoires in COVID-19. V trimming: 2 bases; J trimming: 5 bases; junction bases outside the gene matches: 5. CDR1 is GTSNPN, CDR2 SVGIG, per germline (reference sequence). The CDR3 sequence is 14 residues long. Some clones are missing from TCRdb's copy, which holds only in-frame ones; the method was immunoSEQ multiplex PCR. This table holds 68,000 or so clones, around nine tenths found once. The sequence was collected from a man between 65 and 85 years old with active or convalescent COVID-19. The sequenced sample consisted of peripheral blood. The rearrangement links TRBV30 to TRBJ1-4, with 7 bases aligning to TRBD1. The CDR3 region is CAWSQGQLNEKLFF. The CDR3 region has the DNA TGTGCCTGGAGTCAGGGACAGTTAAATGAAAAACTGTTTTTT.